A selection of T cell receptor beta chains follows, all from one sample in a study of beta chain features in type 1 diabetes. The protocol was immunoSEQ multiplex PCR, while the TCRdb copy is restricted to in-frame clones and leaves out a portion. The sample has 200,000 to 250,000 clones, approximately 10% seen once. Sequencing input: central memory CD4+ T cells from blood. These receptors all come from a man aged 18 to 30 in good health. Each CDR3 is given with its conserved first and last residue. A D gene is named only where the DNA matches it firmly. Where a row states a size, it is once, few, many or the class of an expanded clone; other rows omit it.

clone size: few
J gene: TRBJ2-7
D gene: TRBD1
V gene: TRBV15
CDR3 length: 17
CDR3 DNA: TGTGCCACCAGCAGAGTTTATTGGCAGGGGGACTCCTACGAGCAGTACTTC
CDR3 protein: CATSRVYWQGDSYEQYF

clone size: few
J gene: TRBJ1-2
D gene: NA
V gene: TRBV5-4
CDR3 length: 13
CDR3 DNA: TGTGCCAGCAGCTTGGGACAAATCTATGGCTACACCTTC
CDR3 protein: CASSLGQIYGYTF

clone size: NA
J gene: TRBJ2-3
D gene: TRBD1
V gene: TRBV23-1
CDR3 length: 16
CDR3 DNA: TGCGCCAGCAGTCTTTTCCGGGACAGGGGAACAGATACGCAGTATTTT
CDR3 protein: CASSLFRDRGTDTQYF

clone size: many
J gene: TRBJ2-1
D gene: TRBD2
V gene: TRBV30
CDR3 length: 13
CDR3 DNA: TGTGCCTGCGAACGGGAGGGGCGCAATGAGCAGTTCTTC
CDR3 protein: CACEREGRNEQFF

clone size: few
J gene: TRBJ2-7
D gene: NA
V gene: TRBV30
CDR3 length: 12
CDR3 DNA: TGTGCCTGGGGCGCCGTCTTGTACGAGCAGTACTTC
CDR3 protein: CAWGAVLYEQYF

clone size: NA
J gene: TRBJ1-2
D gene: NA
V gene: TRBV4-1
CDR3 length: 14
CDR3 DNA: TGCGCCAGCAGCCAAGATCTCCAGGGAAGTGGCTACACCTTC
CDR3 protein: CASSQDLQGSGYTF

clone size: few
J gene: TRBJ2-1
D gene: NA
V gene: TRBV5-1
CDR3 length: 14
CDR3 DNA: TGCGCCAGCAGCTTGGGACAGGACAACAATGAGCAGTTCTTC
CDR3 protein: CASSLGQDNNEQFF

clone size: few
J gene: TRBJ2-3
D gene: NA
V gene: TRBV27
CDR3 length: 11
CDR3 DNA: TGTGCCAGCAGTTCGGAAGATACGCAGTATTTT
CDR3 protein: CASSSEDTQYF

clone size: NA
J gene: TRBJ1-2
D gene: NA
V gene: TRBV10-3
CDR3 length: 14
CDR3 DNA: TGTGCCATCACCAAGTCCGGGCCGGGCTATGGCTACACCTTC
CDR3 protein: CAITKSGPGYGYTF

clone size: many
J gene: TRBJ2-7
D gene: NA
V gene: TRBV2
CDR3 length: 17
CDR3 DNA: TGTGCCAGCAGTGAAAGGTCTTCTCCGGCAGGTTACAACGAGCAGTACTTC
CDR3 protein: CASSERSSPAGYNEQYF

clone size: NA
J gene: TRBJ2-2
D gene: TRBD2
V gene: TRBV29-1
CDR3 length: 15
CDR3 DNA: TGCAGCGTTGAAAAACTAGCGGGGGACACCGGGGAGCTGTTTTTT
CDR3 protein: CSVEKLAGDTGELFF

clone size: NA
J gene: TRBJ2-2
D gene: TRBD2
V gene: TRBV6-4
CDR3 length: 17
CDR3 DNA: TGTGCCAGCAGTGACGGTCCTAGCGGGACTAACACCGGGGAGCTGTTTTTT
CDR3 protein: CASSDGPSGTNTGELFF

clone size: NA
J gene: TRBJ2-7
D gene: TRBD1
V gene: TRBV7-6
CDR3 length: 15
CDR3 DNA: TGTGCCAGCAGCTTAGGGTCCGGCAGGGGGTACGAGCAGTACTTC
CDR3 protein: CASSLGSGRGYEQYF

clone size: NA
J gene: TRBJ2-5
D gene: TRBD1
V gene: TRBV7-3
CDR3 length: 14
CDR3 DNA: TGTGCCAGAGCCCCCGGGACAGGGGTAGAGACCCAGTACTTC
CDR3 protein: CARAPGTGVETQYF

clone size: NA
J gene: TRBJ1-2
D gene: NA
V gene: TRBV10-3
CDR3 length: 13
CDR3 DNA: TGTGCCATCAGTGACCGGACGGTCTATGGCTACACCTTC
CDR3 protein: CAISDRTVYGYTF

clone size: NA
J gene: TRBJ1-1
D gene: NA
V gene: TRBV7-2
CDR3 length: 14
CDR3 DNA: TGTGCCAGCAGCCCGACTTGGCTGAACACTGAAGCTTTCTTT
CDR3 protein: CASSPTWLNTEAFF

clone size: few
J gene: TRBJ2-7
D gene: TRBD2
V gene: TRBV2
CDR3 length: 16
CDR3 DNA: TGTGCCAGCACCCGCCGGGCTAGCGGGCCCCCCTACGAGCAGTACTTC
CDR3 protein: CASTRRASGPPYEQYF

clone size: NA
J gene: TRBJ2-7
D gene: TRBD1
V gene: TRBV30
CDR3 length: 13
CDR3 DNA: TGTGCCTGGAGTGCGAACAGGGGGCTCGAGCAGTACTTC
CDR3 protein: CAWSANRGLEQYF

clone size: few
J gene: TRBJ2-1
D gene: TRBD2
V gene: TRBV11-2
CDR3 length: 16
CDR3 DNA: TGTGCCAGCATCCTGGGGAGTAGCGGGAGGGCCCATGAGCAGTTCTTC
CDR3 protein: CASILGSSGRAHEQFF

clone size: few
J gene: TRBJ2-1
D gene: TRBD2
V gene: TRBV10-3
CDR3 length: 12
CDR3 DNA: TGTGCCATCAGCCTGGCGGGAGATGAGCAGTTCTTC
CDR3 protein: CAISLAGDEQFF

clone size: many
J gene: TRBJ2-2
D gene: NA
V gene: TRBV5-1
CDR3 length: 15
CDR3 DNA: TGCGCCAGCAGCTTAAGGTCTACCAACACCGGGGAGCTGTTTTTT
CDR3 protein: CASSLRSTNTGELFF

clone size: NA
J gene: TRBJ2-7
D gene: NA
V gene: TRBV25-1
CDR3 length: 9
CDR3 DNA: TGTGCCCCCGGGCTCGAGCAGTACTTC
CDR3 protein: CAPGLEQYF

clone size: NA
J gene: TRBJ2-7
D gene: NA
V gene: TRBV25-1
CDR3 length: 16
CDR3 DNA: TGTGCCAGCAGTGAGGTATTGGCAGGGACAACCTACGAGCAGTACTTC
CDR3 protein: CASSEVLAGTTYEQYF

clone size: NA
J gene: TRBJ2-5
D gene: TRBD2
V gene: TRBV7-9
CDR3 length: 16
CDR3 DNA: TGTGCCAGCAGCTTCCGATTCCTAGCGGGAAAAGAGACCCAGTACTTC
CDR3 protein: CASSFRFLAGKETQYF

clone size: many
J gene: TRBJ2-5
D gene: TRBD2
V gene: TRBV30
CDR3 length: 13
CDR3 DNA: TGTGCCTGGAGTTGGCTAGCGGGAGAGACCCAGTACTTC
CDR3 protein: CAWSWLAGETQYF

clone size: few
J gene: TRBJ2-7
D gene: NA
V gene: TRBV2
CDR3 length: 14
CDR3 DNA: TGTGCCAGCAGTGTAGGTACCCGAGGCGGCGAGCAGTACTTC
CDR3 protein: CASSVGTRGGEQYF

clone size: few
J gene: TRBJ2-2
D gene: TRBD2
V gene: TRBV2
CDR3 length: 15
CDR3 DNA: TGTGCCAGCAGTGAACTAGCGGGAGGCTACGGGGAGCTGTTTTTT
CDR3 protein: CASSELAGGYGELFF

clone size: few
J gene: TRBJ2-3
D gene: NA
V gene: TRBV6-6
CDR3 length: 15
CDR3 DNA: TGTGCCAGCAGTAGATTGGCGGGAAGGGCAGATACGCAGTATTTT
CDR3 protein: CASSRLAGRADTQYF

clone size: few
J gene: TRBJ2-1
D gene: TRBD1
V gene: TRBV7-2
CDR3 length: 15
CDR3 DNA: TGTGCCAGCAGCCTGACAGGGTTCTCCTACAATGAGCAGTTCTTC
CDR3 protein: CASSLTGFSYNEQFF

clone size: few
J gene: TRBJ1-2
D gene: TRBD1
V gene: TRBV28
CDR3 length: 16
CDR3 DNA: TGTGCCTCCTGGGCCAGGGGGGATGACGGGAACTATGGCTACACCTTC
CDR3 protein: CASWARGDDGNYGYTF

clone size: NA
J gene: TRBJ2-7
D gene: TRBD1
V gene: TRBV28
CDR3 length: 17
CDR3 DNA: TGTGCCAGCAGTTTATGGGGGACAAAAGACAGGGGCTACGAGCAGTACTTC
CDR3 protein: CASSLWGTKDRGYEQYF

clone size: few
J gene: TRBJ2-5
D gene: NA
V gene: TRBV7-2
CDR3 length: 16
CDR3 DNA: TGTGCCAGCAGCTTAGCTAGACTAGTTGGGCGCCAGACCCAGTACTTC
CDR3 protein: CASSLARLVGRQTQYF

clone size: NA
J gene: TRBJ1-1
D gene: NA
V gene: TRBV7-9
CDR3 length: 14
CDR3 DNA: TGTGCCAGCAGCTCCCCACAGGGAGGAACTGAAGCTTTCTTT
CDR3 protein: CASSSPQGGTEAFF

clone size: NA
J gene: TRBJ1-5
D gene: NA
V gene: TRBV2
CDR3 length: 13
CDR3 DNA: TGTGCCAGCAGTGGACAGGTTAATCAGCCCCAGCATTTT
CDR3 protein: CASSGQVNQPQHF

clone size: few
J gene: TRBJ2-7
D gene: NA
V gene: TRBV7-2
CDR3 length: 16
CDR3 DNA: TGTGCCAGCAGCGCAATCTTTACGGGGGGCGCCGGGCTACCGTACTTC
CDR3 protein: CASSAIFTGGAGLPYF

clone size: many
J gene: TRBJ2-7
D gene: NA
V gene: TRBV30
CDR3 length: 12
CDR3 DNA: TGTGCCTGGGAATCCAGGGTCGGCGAGCAGTACTTC
CDR3 protein: CAWESRVGEQYF